Here is one T cell receptor (beta chain) with its context. The CDR3 is 13 amino acids. V lost 4 bases, J lost 1 base, and 8 bases lay in between. Per the germline V gene, CDR1 is GTSNPN and CDR2 is SVGIG (reference sequence). The data belong to a study of blood T cell repertoires in COVID-19. The cohort comprised adults aged roughly 18 to 100 years residing in 24 US areas. The repertoire was sequenced with immunoSEQ multiplex PCR; TCRdb's copy has only in-frame clones and lacks some. The sample has about 360,000 clones; roughly 88% are singletons. The sequenced sample was PBMCs or T cells enriched from blood (not recorded which). The chain joins TRBV30 to TRBJ1-5; D unresolved. This TCR derives from a woman between 40 and 50 years old with acute COVID-19. CDR3 loop: CAWTSGSNQPQHF. For the CDR3, the DNA is TGTGCCTGGACGTCAGGAAGCAATCAGCCCCAGCATTTT.